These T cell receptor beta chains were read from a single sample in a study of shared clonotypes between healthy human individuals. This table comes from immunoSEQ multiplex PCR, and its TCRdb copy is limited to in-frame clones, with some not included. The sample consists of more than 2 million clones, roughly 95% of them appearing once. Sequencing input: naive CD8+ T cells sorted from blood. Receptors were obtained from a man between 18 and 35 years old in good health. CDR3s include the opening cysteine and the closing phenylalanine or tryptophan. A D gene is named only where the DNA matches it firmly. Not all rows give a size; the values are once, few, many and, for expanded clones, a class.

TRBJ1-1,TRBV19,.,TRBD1,CASSIETGTGLNTEAFF,TGTGCCAGTAGTATAGAGACCGGGACAGGATTGAACACTGAAGCTTTCTTT
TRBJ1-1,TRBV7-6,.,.,CASSMGTEAFF,TGTGCCAGCAGTATGGGCACTGAAGCTTTCTTT
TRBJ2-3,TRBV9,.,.,CASSLQGADTQYF,TGTGCCAGCAGCCTTCAAGGGGCAGATACGCAGTATTTT
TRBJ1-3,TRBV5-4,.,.,CASSPDRTVNGNTIYF,TGTGCCAGCAGCCCCGACCGGACGGTGAACGGAAACACCATATATTTT
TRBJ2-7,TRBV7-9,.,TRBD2,CASTNTGTSRYYEQYF,TGTGCCAGCACAAACACCGGGACTAGCCGATACTACGAGCAGTACTTC
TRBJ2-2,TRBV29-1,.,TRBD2,CSVAGLAGVGGELFF,TGCAGCGTTGCGGGACTAGCGGGAGTTGGCGGGGAGCTGTTTTTT
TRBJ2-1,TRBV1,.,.,CTSSQHRTSGRAGEQFF,TGCACCAGCAGCCAGCACAGGACTAGCGGGAGGGCAGGGGAGCAGTTCTTC
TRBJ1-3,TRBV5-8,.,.,CASSSRQEPLANTIYF,TGTGCCAGCAGCTCTAGACAGGAACCCCTGGCAAACACCATATATTTT
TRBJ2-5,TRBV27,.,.,CASSAGPRTFQETQYF,TGTGCCAGCAGTGCCGGACCTCGGACTTTTCAAGAGACCCAGTACTTC
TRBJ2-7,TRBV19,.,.,CASSHGGSYEQYF,TGTGCCAGTAGCCATGGGGGATCCTACGAGCAGTACTTC
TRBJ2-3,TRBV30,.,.,CAWRGRTDTQYF,TGTGCCTGGAGGGGTCGCACAGATACGCAGTATTTT
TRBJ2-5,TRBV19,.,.,CASSIGGAVQETQYF,TGTGCCAGTAGTATAGGGGGGGCGGTCCAAGAGACCCAGTACTTC
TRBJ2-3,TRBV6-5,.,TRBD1,CASSRGQGASDTQYF,TGTGCCAGCAGCAGAGGACAGGGGGCCTCAGATACGCAGTATTTT
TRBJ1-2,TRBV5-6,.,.,CASSLGGVDGYTF,TGTGCCAGCAGCTTGGGAGGGGTTGATGGCTACACCTTC
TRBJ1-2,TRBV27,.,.,CASSLLGEANYGYTF,TGTGCCAGCAGTTTGTTGGGGGAAGCTAACTATGGCTACACCTTC
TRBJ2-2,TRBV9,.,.,CASSQLRAAGELFF,TGTGCCAGCAGCCAACTAAGGGCAGCCGGGGAGCTGTTTTTT
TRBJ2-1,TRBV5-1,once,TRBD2,CASSPVTSGVSYNEQFF,TGCGCCAGCAGCCCAGTTACTAGCGGGGTCTCCTACAATGAGCAGTTCTTC
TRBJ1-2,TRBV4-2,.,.,CASSQGGDYGYTF,TGTGCCAGCAGCCAAGGGGGAGATTATGGCTACACCTTC
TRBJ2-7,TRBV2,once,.,CASSEGVISYEQYF,TGTGCCAGCAGTGAGGGGGTAATCTCCTACGAGCAGTACTTC
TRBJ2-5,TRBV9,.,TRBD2,CASSVETSDETQYF,TGTGCCAGCAGCGTAGAGACTAGCGATGAGACCCAGTACTTC
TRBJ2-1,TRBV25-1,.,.,CASSEWSWNEQFF,TGTGCCAGCAGTGAATGGTCTTGGAATGAGCAGTTCTTC
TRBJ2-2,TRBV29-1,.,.,CSVVGRVNTGELFF,TGCAGCGTTGTGGGCAGGGTGAACACCGGGGAGCTGTTTTTT
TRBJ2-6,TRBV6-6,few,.,CASFKDSSGANVLTF,TGTGCCAGCTTTAAGGACAGCTCTGGGGCCAACGTCCTGACTTTC
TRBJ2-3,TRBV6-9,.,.,CASSYFSPTDTQYF,TGTGCCAGCAGTTACTTCTCCCCCACAGATACGCAGTATTTT
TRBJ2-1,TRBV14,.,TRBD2,CASSPGLAENNEQFF,TGTGCCAGCAGCCCCGGACTAGCGGAGAACAATGAGCAGTTCTTC
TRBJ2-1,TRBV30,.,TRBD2,CAWSVLAGGPNEQFF,TGTGCCTGGAGTGTACTAGCGGGAGGCCCCAATGAGCAGTTCTTC
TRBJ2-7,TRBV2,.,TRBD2,CASGGGSYEQYF,TGTGCCAGCGGGGGGGGCTCCTACGAGCAGTACTTC
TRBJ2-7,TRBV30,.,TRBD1,CAWSAGQGYEQYF,TGTGCCTGGAGTGCGGGACAGGGTTACGAGCAGTACTTC
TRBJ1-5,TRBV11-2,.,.,CASSLGGLPNQPQHF,TGTGCCAGCAGCTTAGGAGGGTTGCCCAATCAGCCCCAGCATTTT
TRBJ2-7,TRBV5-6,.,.,CASSRTETAYEQYF,TGTGCCAGCAGCCGGACCGAGACAGCCTACGAGCAGTACTTC
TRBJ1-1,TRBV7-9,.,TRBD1,CASSNDRAADEAFF,TGTGCCAGCAGTAACGACAGGGCTGCCGATGAAGCTTTCTTT
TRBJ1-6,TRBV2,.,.,CASSDQGFSPLHF,TGTGCCAGCAGTGATCAGGGGTTTTCACCCCTCCACTTT
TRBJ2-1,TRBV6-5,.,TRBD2,CASSTLAGGREQFF,TGTGCCAGCAGCACCCTAGCGGGGGGGAGGGAGCAGTTCTTC
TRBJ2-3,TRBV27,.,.,CASSLQESTDTQYF,TGTGCCAGCAGTTTGCAGGAGAGCACAGATACGCAGTATTTT
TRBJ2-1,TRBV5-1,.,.,CASSQNSGNEQFF,TGCGCCAGCAGCCAGAATAGCGGCAATGAGCAGTTCTTC
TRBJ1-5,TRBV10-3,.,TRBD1,CAISEGDRGYQPQHF,TGTGCCATCAGTGAGGGCGACAGGGGATACCAGCCCCAGCATTTT
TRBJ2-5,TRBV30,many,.,CAWSVFVGYQETQYF,TGTGCCTGGAGTGTTTTTGTCGGGTACCAAGAGACCCAGTACTTC
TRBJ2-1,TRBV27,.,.,CASSPPRLQYNEQFF,TGTGCCAGCAGTCCCCCGCGGCTACAGTACAATGAGCAGTTCTTC
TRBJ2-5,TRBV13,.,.,CASSLGRIETQYF,TGTGCCAGCAGCTTAGGTCGAATTGAGACCCAGTACTTC
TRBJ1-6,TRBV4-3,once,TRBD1,CASSQGGTGIGDSPLHF,TGCGCCAGCAGCCAAGGCGGGACAGGGATTGGTGATTCACCCCTCCACTTT
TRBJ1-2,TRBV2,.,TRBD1,CATRTGSYGYTF,TGTGCCACCCGGACAGGGAGCTATGGCTACACCTTC
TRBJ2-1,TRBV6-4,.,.,CASSALFSGYNEQFF,TGTGCCAGCAGTGCCCTATTTTCGGGATACAATGAGCAGTTCTTC
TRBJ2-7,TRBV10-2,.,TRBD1,CASSSGQGSYEQYF,TGCGCCAGCAGTAGCGGACAGGGCTCCTACGAGCAGTACTTC
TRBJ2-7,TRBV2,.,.,CASRWGSGEQYF,TGTGCCAGCCGTTGGGGGAGCGGAGAGCAGTACTTC
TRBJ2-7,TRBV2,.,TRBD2,CASSEREDETSGIGEQYF,TGTGCCAGCAGTGAGAGGGAGGACGAAACTAGCGGGATAGGGGAGCAGTACTTC
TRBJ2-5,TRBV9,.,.,CASSVESGWTQETQYF,TGTGCCAGCAGCGTAGAAAGCGGGTGGACCCAAGAGACCCAGTACTTC
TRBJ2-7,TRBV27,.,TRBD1,CASSWDRGSYEQYF,TGTGCCAGCAGTTGGGACAGGGGATCCTACGAGCAGTACTTC
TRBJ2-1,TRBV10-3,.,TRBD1,CAIRGDSSYNEQFF,TGTGCCATCAGGGGGGACAGCTCCTACAATGAGCAGTTCTTC
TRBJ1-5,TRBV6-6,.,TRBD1,CASSPTGGGDQPQHF,TGTGCCAGCAGTCCCACAGGGGGCGGCGATCAGCCCCAGCATTTT
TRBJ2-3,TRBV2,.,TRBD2,CAGKLAGVPDTQYF,TGTGCCGGAAAACTAGCGGGAGTCCCAGATACGCAGTATTTT
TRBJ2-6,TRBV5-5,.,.,CASSLGKEGSVLFGANVLTF,TGTGCCAGCAGCTTGGGCAAGGAAGGGAGCGTATTGTTTGGGGCCAACGTCCTGACTTTC